The clone carrying this T cell receptor beta chain has at least ten counts. Antigen specificity is unknown. The source of the sample is a study of T cells in Graves' hyperthyroidism and ophthalmopathy. Template material for amplifying TCR beta CDR3 regions consisted of RNA transcripts. First-round RT-PCR of the TCR CDR3 relied on the HTBI primer set. MiXCR, run by TCRdb on the multiplex PCR reads, gives a single entry per CDR3 protein. The sample includes more than 500,000 distinct CDR3 sequences, 12% to 15% of them seen just once. Study-level points and caveats: Blood also carried most thyroid clonotypes expanded above 0.001. Ophthalmopathy could be told apart from stable hyperthyroidism with a 13 V-J model. Ophthalmopathy was identified by the model a median around 6.3 months ahead of onset.

Patients showing uncontrolled infection, other autoimmune disease, pregnancy or lactation were ineligible. The source of this sequence is a woman aged 40 to 49 with Graves' hyperthyroidism. Sequences were obtained from blood.

The CDR3 bases are TGCGCCAGCGCTCGGGGGGGCATGGCTGCGTACGAGCAGTACTTC. Its protein product is CASARGGMAAYEQYF. The chain is built from TRBV4-1 and TRBJ2-7; 8 bases are shared with TRBD2. CDR1 MGHRA and CDR2 YSYEKL come from the germline V gene. V lost 8 bases and J lost 4; bases outside the gene matches: 13. The CDR3 spans 15 residues.